This TCR beta chain derives from a study of T cell clonality in common variable immunodeficiency. Germline loops: CDR1 LNHDA, CDR2 SQIVND (reference sequence). This CDR3 spans 13 amino acids. V gave up 9 bases and J gave up 0 bases; unmatched junction bases: 5. General observations from the study: CVID patient heterogeneity limited repertoire-clinical complication correlations. Compared with healthy controls, CVID subjects showed increased TCRbeta clonality, mostly in about a third.

There are many counts of this clone. Antigen specificity is unknown. From the germline J gene comes the end of the CDR3, since the read stops 3 residues before it. Donors gave roughly 4.5 to 8.5 ml heparinized peripheral whole blood. Clones were read by immunoSEQ multiplex PCR, and TCRdb kept only the in-frame ones, dropping some. Recorded here are 55,000 or so clones, none singletons. This TCR came from a person aged 18 to 75 in good health. The sample comprised peripheral blood mononuclear cells. The rearrangement joins TRBV19 to TRBJ2-7; 7 bases line up with TRBD1. The covered CDR3 bases are TGTGCCAGCCGACAGGGCAGCTCCTACGAG. Encoded protein: CASRQGSSYE. The full CDR3 is CASRQGSSYEQYF.